Detailed here is one T cell receptor beta chain. The authors reverse transcribed roughly 0.5 to 1 ug RNA with random hexamers. immunoSEQ multiplex PCR amplified TCR beta CDR3 across 54 Vbeta, 13 Jbeta. Each CDR3 protein is one row after TCRdb ran MiXCR on the immunoSEQ multiplex PCR reads. The repertoire has 84,000 or so distinct CDR3 sequences, 85% to 95% of them found once; the top ten carry about 0.45%. Sequencing of TCR beta, carried out with a high-throughput approach, was applied to CD8+ and CD4+ T cells from the blood. The record originates from a study of CD8 T cells in Susac syndrome. With 6 bases clipped from V and 3 bases from J, the junction kept 6 bases outside the gene matches. CDR3 length: 14 residues. Per germline, CDR1 DFQATT and CDR2 SNEGSKA (reference sequence).

The sequencing sample was made of CD8+ T cells from PBMCs. The chain uses TRBV20-1 and TRBJ2-3; 10 bases map to TRBD2. The sequence was obtained from a human donor with Susac syndrome. The CDR3 region is CSAVPSGSTDTQYF. CDR3 in DNA: TGCAGTGCCGTCCCTAGCGGGAGTACAGATACGCAGTATTTT.